This is a list of T cell receptor beta chains from one sample in a study of T-cell memory formation after mild COVID-19. One entry per CDR3 protein, called by TCRdb with MiXCR from the 5' RACE reads. The sample shows about 100,000 distinct CDR3 sequences, more than 9.5% of them seen only once. Sequencing used PBMCs or a T cell subset sorted from them (not recorded which). The receptor source for this set is a man younger than 30 who had mild COVID-19 (a few samples of this study predate the infection). Cell type and time point are not known. Both conserved end residues are part of each CDR3. D genes are given only for firm matches. Clone sizes are given selectively: once, few, many, or a class where the clone is expanded.

j_call v_call clone_size cdr3_length d_call cdr3_aa cdr3_nt
TRBJ2-5 TRBV7-9 . 15 . CASSGPRTEQETQYF TGTGCCAGCAGCGGCCCCCGGACAGAGCAAGAGACCCAGTACTTC
TRBJ2-1 TRBV6-6 . 15 . CASSLDGAPYNEQFF TGTGCCAGCAGCCTAGACGGAGCCCCCTACAATGAGCAGTTCTTC
TRBJ1-6 TRBV4-1 few 18 . CASSQEGNSLDYNSPLHF TGCGCCAGCAGCCAAGAGGGGAACTCGCTTGACTATAATTCACCCCTCCACTTT
TRBJ2-2 TRBV7-9 . 18 . CASSTLGGGGANTGELFF TGTGCCAGCAGCACCCTCGGGGGTGGCGGGGCCAACACCGGGGAGCTGTTTTTT
TRBJ2-7 TRBV4-3 few 14 . CASSPQRGGYEQYF TGCGCCAGCAGCCCCCAGCGAGGAGGCTACGAGCAGTACTTC
TRBJ1-5 TRBV4-3 . 16 . CASSQDNPSANQPQHF TGCGCCAGCAGCCAAGATAATCCCTCGGCGAATCAGCCCCAGCATTTT
TRBJ2-5 TRBV12-3/TRBV12-4 . 17 . CASRPFPFSRGEETQYF TGTGCCAGCAGACCCTTTCCCTTCTCGCGGGGAGAGGAGACCCAGTACTTC
TRBJ1-3 TRBV18 . 12 . CASSGQGNTIYF TGTGCCAGCTCCGGTCAAGGAAACACCATATATTTT
TRBJ2-5 TRBV4-1 . 14 . CASSKRDIGETQYF TGCGCCAGCAGCAAACGGGACATTGGGGAGACCCAGTACTTC
TRBJ2-1 TRBV12-3/TRBV12-4 few 14 TRBD2 CASSRAGGLNEQFF TGTGCCAGCAGTAGGGCGGGGGGGCTCAATGAGCAGTTCTTC
TRBJ2-2 TRBV4-3 few 15 . CASSVGVLVAGELFF TGCGCCAGCAGTGTCGGGGTTTTGGTGGCCGGGGAGCTGTTTTTT
TRBJ1-4 TRBV7-8 . 13 . CASSLARGEKLFF TGTGCCAGCAGCCTAGCCAGAGGTGAAAAACTGTTTTTT
TRBJ2-1 TRBV7-9 . 14 TRBD2 CASRERETYNEQFF TGTGCCAGCAGGGAGCGGGAGACCTACAATGAGCAGTTCTTC
TRBJ1-1 TRBV15 . 13 TRBD1 CATTKRGQTEAFF TGTGCCACCACGAAGAGGGGGCAGACTGAAGCTTTCTTT
TRBJ2-7 TRBV27 few 15 TRBD1 CASSSPRQGAYEQYF TGTGCCAGCAGTTCCCCCCGACAGGGGGCATACGAGCAGTACTTC
TRBJ2-2 TRBV2 few 17 TRBD2 CASSVDPGTSGAGELFF TGTGCCAGCAGTGTAGACCCCGGGACTAGCGGGGCCGGGGAGCTGTTTTTT
TRBJ1-1 TRBV5-1 . 14 . CASSFAQANTEAFF TGCGCCAGCAGCTTTGCCCAGGCGAACACTGAAGCTTTCTTT
TRBJ2-1 TRBV12-3/TRBV12-4 . 16 TRBD2 CASSLGASGSYNEQFF TGTGCCAGCAGTTTAGGGGCTAGCGGCTCCTACAATGAGCAGTTCTTC
TRBJ2-2 TRBV5-4 few 16 . CASSFHDYRNTGELFF TGTGCCAGCAGCTTTCATGACTACCGAAACACCGGGGAGCTGTTTTTT
TRBJ2-3 TRBV7-2 few 15 . CASSSPTESTDTQYF TGTGCCAGCAGCTCCCCGACAGAGAGCACAGATACGCAGTATTTT
TRBJ1-1 TRBV27 few 13 . CASSQSPPGGAFF TGTGCCAGCAGTCAATCCCCCCCGGGCGGGGCTTTCTTT
TRBJ1-1 TRBV4-1 few 14 . CASSQEPWDTEAFF TGCGCCAGCAGCCAAGAGCCATGGGACACTGAAGCTTTCTTT
TRBJ1-1 TRBV7-9 . 13 . CASSLPGISEAFF TGTGCCAGCAGCTTACCAGGGATAAGTGAAGCTTTCTTT
TRBJ2-1 TRBV27 . 14 . CASSFSWGRNEQFF TGTGCCAGCAGTTTTTCATGGGGTAGGAATGAGCAGTTCTTC
TRBJ2-7 TRBV29-1 few 11 TRBD1 CSLTRSCDRGF TGCAGCTTGACCAGGAGCTGCGACAGGGGCTTC
TRBJ2-1 TRBV11-2 few 16 . CASSLVEISSYNEQFF TGTGCCAGCAGCTTAGTCGAGATAAGCTCCTACAATGAGCAGTTCTTC
TRBJ2-1 TRBV5-1 few 16 . CASSLYQGSSYNEQFF TGCGCCAGCAGCTTGTATCAGGGGAGCTCCTACAATGAGCAGTTCTTC
TRBJ1-1 TRBV20-1 many 15 TRBD1 CSARNGDREVTEAFF TGCAGTGCTAGAAATGGGGACAGGGAGGTCACTGAAGCTTTCTTT
TRBJ1-6 TRBV7-3 . 15 TRBD1 CASIRSGTDNSPLHF TGTGCCAGCATCCGATCCGGGACAGATAATTCACCCCTCCACTTT
TRBJ2-2 TRBV7-8 . 17 TRBD1 CASSQIPGGEVTGELFF TGTGCCAGCAGCCAAATACCAGGGGGCGAGGTCACCGGGGAGCTGTTTTTT
TRBJ2-7 TRBV20-1 few 13 . CSARAWSRLEQYF TGCAGTGCTAGAGCGTGGAGTCGGCTCGAGCAGTACTTC
TRBJ2-7 TRBV6-6 few 14 . CASGPGQTAYEQYF TGTGCCAGCGGACCGGGCCAAACCGCCTACGAGCAGTACTTC
TRBJ2-5 TRBV6-2/TRBV6-3 few 14 TRBD1 CASSSDREQETQYF TGTGCCAGCAGTTCGGACAGGGAACAAGAGACCCAGTACTTC
TRBJ1-5 TRBV4-3 . 14 . CASSQAPQLQPQHF TGCGCCAGCAGCCAAGCCCCACAGTTACAGCCCCAGCATTTT
TRBJ1-4 TRBV6-5 few 15 TRBD1 CASSFLWTGGEKLFF TGTGCCAGCAGTTTTCTCTGGACAGGGGGGGAAAAACTGTTTTTT
TRBJ1-5 TRBV4-1 few 14 . CASSQRPESQPQHF TGCGCCAGCAGCCAGCGCCCCGAAAGCCAGCCCCAGCATTTT
TRBJ2-3 TRBV4-2 medium-sized 18 TRBD2 CASSQDVVGLGIQDTQYF TGTGCCAGCAGCCAAGATGTTGTGGGACTAGGTATTCAAGATACGCAGTATTTT
TRBJ1-1 TRBV7-9 . 13 . CAGSLGVASEAFF TGTGCCGGCAGCCTGGGGGTGGCCAGTGAAGCTTTCTTT
TRBJ2-1 TRBV5-1 . 12 . CASGRGYNEQFF TGCGCCAGTGGCCGAGGCTACAATGAGCAGTTCTTC
TRBJ1-1 TRBV7-9 few 14 . CASSLWGMNTEAFF TGTGCCAGCAGCTTATGGGGGATGAACACTGAAGCTTTCTTT
TRBJ2-1 TRBV7-2 few 15 TRBD2 CASRRGTSGGNEQFF TGTGCCAGCAGACGAGGGACTAGCGGGGGCAATGAGCAGTTCTTC